Sequencing of this TCR beta chain was carried out in a study of blood T cell repertoires in COVID-19. Study summary: Specimens from acute and convalescent COVID-19 originated in the United States, Italy and Spain. T cells, B-cell-depleted T cells, or PBMCs supplied cDNA or gDNA.

Authors' analysis steps: Estimation of nucleated cell counts relied on the amplification of reference gene primers. Sequencing was performed with immunoSEQ multiplex PCR; in TCRdb, only in-frame clones are kept and a portion is missing. V and J calls and clone size come straight from that table; D and trimming were deduced from the DNA. The sample has tens of thousands of clones, roughly 90% seen once. J lost 5 bases, V lost 1 base, and 7 bases had no gene match. The germline V gene encodes CDR1 SGHVS and CDR2 FNYEAQ. The CDR3 spans 15 residues. The chain uses TRBV7-6 and TRBJ2-7, with 8 bases fitting TRBD2. Sequenced: peripheral blood. This receptor was obtained from a human donor in a cohort sampled during active COVID-19. For the CDR3, the DNA is TGTGCCAGCAGCTTAGAAGGACTAGCTCCACACGAGCAGTACTTC. Translating gives CASSLEGLAPHEQYF.